Following are 4 T cell receptor beta chains from one sample sequenced in a study of T cells in Graves' hyperthyroidism and ophthalmopathy. Researchers took RNA transcripts and amplified the TCR beta CDR3 regions from them. Primed by the HTBI set, a first-round RT-PCR was run on the TCR CDR3. TCRdb reanalysed the multiplex PCR reads using MiXCR and keeps one entry per CDR3 protein. This sample has approximately 700,000 distinct CDR3 sequences; less than 20% occur once, and the top ten carry roughly 8%. The sequencing sample was made of blood. These receptor sequences come from a man between 18 and 29 years old with Graves' hyperthyroidism.

This clonotype appeared many times. The chain links TRBV12-3 or TRBV12-4 to TRBJ1-5, with D unclear. The length of the CDR3 is 14 residues. The V gene lost 5 bases and the J gene lost 11 bases, with 19 bases spanning the gap. The CDR3 DNA is TGTGCCAGCAGTCTCGGCCAGTATCCAGGAACCCAGCATTTT. The encoded protein is CASSLGQYPGTQHF.

In this sample, this clonotype turned up a few times. V and J are TRBV7-9 and TRBJ2-3; unclear D gene. The CDR3 has 15 amino acids. V lost 3 bases and J 5 bases, leaving 15 bases between the germline ends. The V gene's germline CDR1 is SEHNR and CDR2 FQNEAQ (reference sequence). CDR3 loop: CASSFDTLGGDTQYF. The CDR3 DNA follows: TGTGCCAGCAGCTTTGACACCCTAGGTGGAGATACGCAGTATTTT.

This clonotype was seen a few times. V gene TRBV7-2 combines with J gene TRBJ2-1; D is unresolved. The CDR3 is made up of 13 amino acids. V lost 1 base, J lost 7 bases, and 8 bases lay in between. Germline-derived CDR1 and CDR2 are SGHTA and FQGNSA. CDR3 amino acids: CASSLGWGNEQFF. The DNA for the CDR3 is TGTGCCAGCAGCTTAGGATGGGGAAATGAGCAGTTCTTC.

This clonotype was detected many times. The CDR3 region has the DNA TGTGCCAGCAGCGTCCAACAGAGTAAGCAGTACTTC. It yields the protein CASSVQQSKQYF. This sequence joins TRBV7-9 and TRBJ2-7; D remains ambiguous. CDR3 length equals 12 residues. The germline V gene encodes CDR1 SEHNR and CDR2 FQNEAQ (reference sequence). Trimming left V 5 bases short and J 8 bases short, with 13 bases between.